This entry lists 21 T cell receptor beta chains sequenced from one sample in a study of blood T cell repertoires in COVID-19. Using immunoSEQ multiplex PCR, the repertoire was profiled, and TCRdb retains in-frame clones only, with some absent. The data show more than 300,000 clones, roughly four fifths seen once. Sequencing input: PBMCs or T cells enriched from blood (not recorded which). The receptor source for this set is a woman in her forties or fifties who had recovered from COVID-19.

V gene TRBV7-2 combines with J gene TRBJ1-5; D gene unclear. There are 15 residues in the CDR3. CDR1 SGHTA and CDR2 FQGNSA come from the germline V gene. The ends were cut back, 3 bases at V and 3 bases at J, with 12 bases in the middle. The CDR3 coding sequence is TGTGCCAGCAGCTTTGGGCCAGGCTACAATCAGCCCCAGCATTTT. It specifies CASSFGPGYNQPQHF.

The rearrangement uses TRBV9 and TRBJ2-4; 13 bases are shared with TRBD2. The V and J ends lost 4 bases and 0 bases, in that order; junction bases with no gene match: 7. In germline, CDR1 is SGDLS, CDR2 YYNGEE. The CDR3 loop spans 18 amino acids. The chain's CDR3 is CASSSGLAGTIAKNIQYF. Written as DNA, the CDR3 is TGTGCCAGCAGCTCGGGACTAGCGGGGACTATAGCCAAAAACATTCAGTACTTC.

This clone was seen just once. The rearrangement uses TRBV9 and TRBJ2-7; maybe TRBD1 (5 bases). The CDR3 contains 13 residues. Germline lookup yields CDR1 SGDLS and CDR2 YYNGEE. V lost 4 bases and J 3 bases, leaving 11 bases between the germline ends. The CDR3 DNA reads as TGTGCCAGCAGCCCCCACAGGTTCTACGAGCAGTACTTC. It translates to CASSPHRFYEQYF.

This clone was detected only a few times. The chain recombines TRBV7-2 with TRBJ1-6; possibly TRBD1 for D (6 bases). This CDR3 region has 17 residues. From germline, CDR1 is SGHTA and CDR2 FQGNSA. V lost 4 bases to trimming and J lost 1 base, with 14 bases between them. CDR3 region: CASSSHPGQSYNSPLHF. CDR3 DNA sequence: TGTGCCAGCAGCTCCCACCCGGGACAATCCTATAATTCACCCCTCCACTTT.

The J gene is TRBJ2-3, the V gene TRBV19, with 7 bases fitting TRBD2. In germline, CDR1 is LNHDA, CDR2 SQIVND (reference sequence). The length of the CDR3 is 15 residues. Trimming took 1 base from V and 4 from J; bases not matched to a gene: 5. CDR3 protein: CASSIAPGRPDTQYF. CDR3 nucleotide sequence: TGTGCCAGTAGTATAGCCCCCGGGAGGCCAGATACGCAGTATTTT.

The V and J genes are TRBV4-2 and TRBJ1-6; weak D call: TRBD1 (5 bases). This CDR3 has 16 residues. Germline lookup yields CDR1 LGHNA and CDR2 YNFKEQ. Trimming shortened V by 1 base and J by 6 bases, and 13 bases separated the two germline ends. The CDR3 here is CASSQVTGLGNSPLHF. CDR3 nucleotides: TGTGCCAGCAGCCAAGTAACAGGTCTGGGTAATTCACCCCTCCACTTT.

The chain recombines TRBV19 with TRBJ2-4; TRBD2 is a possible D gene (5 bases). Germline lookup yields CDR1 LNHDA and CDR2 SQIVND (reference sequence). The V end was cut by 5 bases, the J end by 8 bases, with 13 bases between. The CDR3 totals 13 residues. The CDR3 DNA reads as TGTGCCAGTAGTTTCCGGGAAAGGGACATTCAGTACTTC. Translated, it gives CASSFRERDIQYF.

The CDR3 region is CASSFVAGAPPGTGELFF. The CDR3 DNA reads TGTGCCAGCAGCTTCGTAGCGGGAGCTCCTCCGGGCACCGGGGAGCTGTTTTTT. The V call is TRBV7-2, the J call TRBJ2-2, with 9 bases lining up with TRBD2. CDR3 length equals 18 residues. Losses at the gene ends were 3 bases for V and 4 bases for J; bases not matched to a gene: 12. CDR1 is SGHTA and CDR2 is FQGNSA in the germline V gene.

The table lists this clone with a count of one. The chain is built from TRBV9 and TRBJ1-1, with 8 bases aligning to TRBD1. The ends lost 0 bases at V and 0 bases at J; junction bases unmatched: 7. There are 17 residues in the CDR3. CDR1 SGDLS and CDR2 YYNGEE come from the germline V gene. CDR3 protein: CASSVDPGGALNTEAFF. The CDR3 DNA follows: TGTGCCAGCAGCGTAGATCCAGGGGGCGCCTTGAACACTGAAGCTTTCTTT.

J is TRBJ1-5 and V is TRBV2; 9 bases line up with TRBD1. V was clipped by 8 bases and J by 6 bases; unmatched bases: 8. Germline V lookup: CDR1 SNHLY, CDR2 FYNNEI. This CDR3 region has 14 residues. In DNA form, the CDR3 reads TGTGCCAGCGGACAAACACAGGGGGCTCAGCCCCAGCATTTT. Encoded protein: CASGQTQGAQPQHF.

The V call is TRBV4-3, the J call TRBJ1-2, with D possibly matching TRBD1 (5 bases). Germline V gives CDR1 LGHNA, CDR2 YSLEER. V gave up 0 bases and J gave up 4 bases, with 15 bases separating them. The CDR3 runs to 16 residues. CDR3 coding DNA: TGCGCCAGCAGCCAAGATTGGAGTGCAGGGTCCTATGGCTACACCTTC. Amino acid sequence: CASSQDWSAGSYGYTF.

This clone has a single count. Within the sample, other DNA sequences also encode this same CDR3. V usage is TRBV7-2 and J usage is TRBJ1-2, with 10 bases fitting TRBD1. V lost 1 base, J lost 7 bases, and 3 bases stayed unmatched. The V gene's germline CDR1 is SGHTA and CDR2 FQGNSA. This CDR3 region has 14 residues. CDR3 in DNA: TGTGCCAGCAGCTTAGAGGGGACAGGGGTTGGCTACACCTTC. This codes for CASSLEGTGVGYTF.

In DNA form, the CDR3 reads TGTGCCAGTAGTCCTCCTAGAGATCACTACTATGGCTACACCTTC. Amino acids: CASSPPRDHYYGYTF. The chain recombines TRBV19 with TRBJ1-2; no clear D. The CDR3 spans 15 residues. The V and J ends lost 5 bases and 3 bases respectively, with 16 bases between them. The V gene's germline CDR1 is LNHDA and CDR2 SQIVND (reference sequence). Supplemented by reference TRBV19 and TRBJ1-2, the full variable domain reads DGGITQSPKYLFRKEGQNVTLSCEQNLNHDAMYWYRQDPGQGLRLIYYSQIVNDFQKGDIAEGYSVSREKKESFPLTVTSAQKNPTAFYLCASSPPRDHYYGYTFGSGTRLTVV.

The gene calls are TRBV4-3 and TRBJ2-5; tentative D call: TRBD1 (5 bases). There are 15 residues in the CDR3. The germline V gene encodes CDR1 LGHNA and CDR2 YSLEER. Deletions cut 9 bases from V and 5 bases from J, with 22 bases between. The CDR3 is CASLFGANRSETQYF. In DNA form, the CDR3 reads TGCGCCAGTCTTTTTGGGGCCAACCGTTCGGAGACCCAGTACTTC.

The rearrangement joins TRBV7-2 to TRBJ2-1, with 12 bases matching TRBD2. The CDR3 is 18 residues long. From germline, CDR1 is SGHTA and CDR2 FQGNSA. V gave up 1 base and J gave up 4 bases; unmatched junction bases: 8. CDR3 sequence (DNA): TGTGCCAGCAGCTTAGGACTAGCGGGAGTAAAGGTTTACAATGAGCAGTTCTTC. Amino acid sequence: CASSLGLAGVKVYNEQFF.

CDR3 region: CASSLDRSGEQFF. In DNA form, the CDR3 reads TGTGCCAGCAGCTTGGACAGGAGCGGGGAGCAGTTCTTC. The rearrangement links TRBV7-8 to TRBJ2-1; D perhaps matches TRBD1 (7 bases). Germline lookup yields CDR1 SGHVS and CDR2 FQNEAQ. The CDR3 loop spans 13 amino acids. V was clipped by 3 bases and J by 10 bases, with 13 bases between them.

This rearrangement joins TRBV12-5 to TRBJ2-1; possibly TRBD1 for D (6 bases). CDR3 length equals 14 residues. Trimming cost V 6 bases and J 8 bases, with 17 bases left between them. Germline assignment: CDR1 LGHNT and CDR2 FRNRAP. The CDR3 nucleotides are TGTGCTAGTGGGACAGGAGACCCGGGGCATGAGCAGTTCTTC. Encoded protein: CASGTGDPGHEQFF. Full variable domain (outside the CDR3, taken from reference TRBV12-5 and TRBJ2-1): DARVTQTPRHKVTEMGQEVTMRCQPILGHNTVFWYRQTMMQGLELLAYFRNRAPLDDSGMPKDRFSAEMPDATLATLKIQPSEPRDSAVYFCASGTGDPGHEQFFGPGTRLTVL.

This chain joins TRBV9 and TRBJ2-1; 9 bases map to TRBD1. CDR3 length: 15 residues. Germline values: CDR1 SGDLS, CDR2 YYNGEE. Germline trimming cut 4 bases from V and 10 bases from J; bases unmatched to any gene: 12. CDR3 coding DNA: TGTGCCAGCAGCCCACCGGGACAGGGCCTCGGGGAGCAGTTCTTC. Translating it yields CASSPPGQGLGEQFF.

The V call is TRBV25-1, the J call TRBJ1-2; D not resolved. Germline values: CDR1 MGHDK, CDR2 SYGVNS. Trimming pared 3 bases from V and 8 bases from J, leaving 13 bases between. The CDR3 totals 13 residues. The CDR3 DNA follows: TGTGCCAGCAGTGACCTCGGCGACATAGGCTACACCTTC. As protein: CASSDLGDIGYTF.

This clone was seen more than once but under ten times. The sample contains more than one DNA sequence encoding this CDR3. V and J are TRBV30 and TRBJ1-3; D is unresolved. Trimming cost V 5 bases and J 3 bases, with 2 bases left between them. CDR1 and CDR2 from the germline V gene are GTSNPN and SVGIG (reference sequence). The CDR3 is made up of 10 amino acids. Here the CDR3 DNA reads TGTGCCTGGCGTGGAAACACCATATATTTT. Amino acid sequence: CAWRGNTIYF.

CDR3 region: CASSVGGEMNEQFF. CDR3 DNA sequence: TGTGCCAGCAGCGTTGGGGGCGAAATGAATGAGCAGTTCTTC. V gene TRBV9 combines with J gene TRBJ2-1, with D perhaps TRBD1 (6 bases). Germline lookup yields CDR1 SGDLS and CDR2 YYNGEE. The CDR3 loop spans 14 amino acids. V was pared by 2 bases and J by 7 bases, with 13 bases between.